Following are 10 T cell receptor beta chains from one sample sequenced in a study of blood T cell repertoires in COVID-19 (dated by TCRdb to about 2020). The library was made by the immunoSEQ multiplex PCR assay. The table comes from immuneACCESS by way of TCRdb, which keeps in-frame sequences with V and J called. Part of the clones is missing from these tables; in studies checked, under half for an unresolved V gene and the rest for unknown reasons. This sample gives about 310,000 clones in total; about 91% of them show up just once. Around a tenth of the sample lies in the top ten. The sample consisted of PBMCs or T cells enriched from blood (not recorded which). The receptors stem from a woman between 40 and 55 years old who had recovered from COVID-19.

The chain uses TRBV9 and TRBJ1-1; TRBD1 matches 8 bases. The length of the CDR3 is 12 residues. The junction had 4 bases not matched to a gene; V was cut back by 4 bases and J by 8 bases. From germline, CDR1 is SGDLS and CDR2 YYNGEE. CDR3: CASSPDRAEAFF. CDR3 DNA: TGTGCCAGCAGCCCGGACAGGGCGGAAGCTTTCTTT.

The chain links TRBV28 to TRBJ1-6; D may be TRBD1 (6 bases). Germline V lookup: CDR1 MDHEN, CDR2 SYDVKM. The CDR3 runs to 15 residues. V lost 4 bases and J 10 bases, leaving 17 bases between the germline ends. The CDR3 nucleotides are TGTGCCAGCAGTTCCCGGGGGGCGCAAAACTCACCCCTCCACTTT. The encoded protein is CASSSRGAQNSPLHF.

This clone was observed once. The chain has TRBV4-1 and TRBJ2-7; D remains ambiguous. Germline V gene lookup returns CDR1 MGHRA and CDR2 YSYEKL. Trimming left V 0 bases short and J 5 bases short, with 11 bases between. CDR3 length: 14 amino acids. The CDR3 DNA is TGCGCCAGCAGCCAAGATAGAGGATCCGACGAGCAGTACTTC. Translation gives CASSQDRGSDEQYF.

J is TRBJ2-1 and V is TRBV5-4, with a tentative D call TRBD1 (5 bases). This CDR3 comprises 17 residues. The germline V gene encodes CDR1 SGHNT and CDR2 YYREEE (reference sequence). The ends were cut back, 4 bases at V and 0 bases at J, with 17 bases in the middle. The CDR3 here is CASSPQRGLSSYNEQFF. The CDR3 DNA reads as TGTGCCAGCAGCCCGCAAAGGGGCCTTAGCTCCTACAATGAGCAGTTCTTC.

The chain employs TRBV18 and TRBJ2-1, with TRBD1 as a possible D gene (5 bases). Germline CDR1 is KGHSH and CDR2 is LQKENI. This CDR3 contains 21 residues. Trimming shortened V by 0 bases and J by 9 bases, and 33 bases separated the two germline ends. The CDR3 nucleotides read TGTGCCAGCTCACCACCGGTCATCGGGCGGATAAATAAACTGGAGCAGGGTGAGCAGTTCTTC. Translated: CASSPPVIGRINKLEQGEQFF.

On this clone itself: The same CDR3 arises from other DNA sequences in this sample as well. J is TRBJ1-5 and V is TRBV18, with a tentative D call TRBD1 (6 bases). Germline V gene data show CDR1 as KGHSH and CDR2 as LQKENI. V was cut by 3 bases and J by 3 bases, with 9 bases left in between. The CDR3 contains 14 residues. CDR3 amino acids: CASSPSGDNQPQHF. In nucleotides, the CDR3 is TGTGCCAGCTCACCCTCAGGGGACAATCAGCCCCAGCATTTT.

This sequence joins TRBV20-1 and TRBJ2-7; weak D call: TRBD1 (5 bases). Trimming shortened V by 3 bases and J by 5 bases, and 17 bases separated the two germline ends. CDR3 length equals 14 residues. Germline CDR1 is DFQATT and CDR2 is SNEGSKA (reference sequence). The CDR3, as DNA: TGCAGTGCTAGTTCTCCAGGGCTTTTAGACGAGCAGTACTTC. Amino acid sequence: CSASSPGLLDEQYF.

The chain couples TRBV5-5 to TRBJ1-6; TRBD1 aligns across 9 bases. Germline CDR1 is SGHKS and CDR2 is YYEKEE (reference sequence). The CDR3 covers 17 residues. V shed 2 bases, J shed 6 bases, and the junction held 9 bases outside the gene matches. The CDR3 DNA sequence: TGTGCCAGCAGCTTCGGGACAGGGATCAGTTCTAATTCACCCCTCCACTTT. Translation gives CASSFGTGISSNSPLHF.

The rearrangement uses TRBV11-2 and TRBJ2-1, with TRBD2 matching 8 bases. In germline, CDR1 is SGHAT, CDR2 FQNNGV. There are 17 residues in the CDR3. With 5 bases clipped from V and 6 bases from J, the junction kept 15 bases outside the gene matches. The chain's CDR3 is CASSQPGLVGGRNEQFF. The CDR3 DNA follows: TGTGCCAGCAGCCAGCCGGGACTAGTAGGGGGTCGCAATGAGCAGTTCTTC.

This chain links TRBV11-3 with TRBJ1-1; TRBD1 is a possible D gene (5 bases). Germline V gene lookup returns CDR1 SGHNT and CDR2 YENEEA. The CDR3 spans 14 residues. Between the trimmed V and J ends, which lost 0 bases and 9 bases, there was a span of 14 bases. The CDR3, as DNA: TGTGCCAGCAGCTTAGATGTGGGGGGTCTCCAAGCTTTCTTT. Protein product: CASSLDVGGLQAFF.